This TCR beta chain comes out of a study of blood T cell repertoires in COVID-19 (TCRdb year 2020). A note on the overall study: Samples from collaborators originated in the United States, Italy and Spain and spanned both the acute and convalescent phases of COVID-19. The repertoires were released in a freely available public database meant as a resource for research on the immune response to SARS-CoV-2. The sample metadata nearly always contained a de-identified subject ID, COVID-19 status, age in years and sex. Where HLA class I and class II types were available, the types were taken from metadata supplied by the sample provider, not from assay-based typing. The prospective study material was composed of cDNA or gDNA derived from T cells, B-cell-depleted T cells, or PBMCs. The dataset comprised deeply sampled blood TCRbeta repertoires from subjects exposed to, actively infected with, or recovered from COVID-19. The samples were drawn from the first 160 participants of the ongoing ImmuneRACE study and from 1,254 subjects provided by 6 global collaborators. Results the study describes overall, beyond this receptor: How much clinical and demographic metadata was included differed by source and by participant, and the metadata was provided uncurated.

TCRbeta CDR3 regions were amplified from genomic DNA by means of the immunoSEQ Assay, a bias-controlled multiplex PCR. The paper's data handling went like this. The number of nucleated cells in each sample was estimated by amplification of reference gene primers within the assay. Sequence reads were collapsed and filtered to measure the absolute abundance of every unique TCRbeta CDR3 rearrangement. Productive Simpson clonality was computed per sample as the square root of Simpson's diversity index over productive rearrangements. TCRdb holds this immuneACCESS table with in-frame rearrangements only. Some clones are missing; in checked studies, unresolved V genes explain under half, and the rest has no known cause. The V and J calls and the clone size are those of that table, but D and trimming were determined from the DNA. This sample lists about 220,000 clones; 87% were detected once. Of the sample, 2.6% is held by the ten largest clones.

In regard to this clone: No cognate antigen has been identified for it. Qualities for individual bases were not recorded, and no much larger clone is one base off.

Participants in the prospective study were aged about 18 to 100 years, lived in under 30 United States geographic areas, and enrolled through a virtual design. Cohort assignment in the prospective study relied on participant-reported clinical history from a screening survey and a study questionnaire. Mobile phlebotomists in the prospective study collected whole blood, serum and a nasopharyngeal or oropharyngeal swab from every participant. Over an approximately 2-month period, participants in the prospective study had the option of providing additional blood draws and questionnaires. Before DNA extraction, prospective study blood samples were shipped either frozen or at room temperature. Measured from the cysteine to the phenylalanine, the CDR3 is 13 residues long. The kept DNA is CDR3 alone, 39 bases in frame from the first base. Trimming takes 4 bases from V and 4 bases from J, and the germline ends sit 9 bases apart. CDR1 ENHRY and CDR2 SYGVKD are derived from the germline V gene.

The TCR comes from a woman younger than 45 with acute COVID-19. The sequence links TRBV10-3 to TRBJ2-3; the D gene assignment is ambiguous. Material: PBMCs or T cells enriched from blood (not recorded which). The CDR3 reads as follows: CAISGHTADTQYF. The DNA sequence is TGTGCCATCAGTGGACATACCGCAGATACGCAGTATTTT.